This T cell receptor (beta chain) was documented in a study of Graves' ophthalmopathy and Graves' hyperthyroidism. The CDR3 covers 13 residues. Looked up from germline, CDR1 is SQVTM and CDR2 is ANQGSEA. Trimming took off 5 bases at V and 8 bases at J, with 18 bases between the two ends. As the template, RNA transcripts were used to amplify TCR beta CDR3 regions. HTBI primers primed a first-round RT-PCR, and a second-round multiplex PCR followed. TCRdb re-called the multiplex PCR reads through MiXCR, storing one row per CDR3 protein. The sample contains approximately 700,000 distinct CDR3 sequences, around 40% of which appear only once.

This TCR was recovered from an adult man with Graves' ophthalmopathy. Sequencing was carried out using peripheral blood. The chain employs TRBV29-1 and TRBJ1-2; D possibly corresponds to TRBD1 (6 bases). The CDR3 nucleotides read TGCAGCGTTAGCGGGGTGGACAGACGGGGCTACACCTTC. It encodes CSVSGVDRRGYTF.